Presented here are 19 T cell receptor beta chains from one specimen sequenced in a study of blood T cell repertoires in COVID-19. The data were produced by immunoSEQ multiplex PCR, yet TCRdb's version contains in-frame clones alone and is incomplete. The top ten hold about 40% of the sample, which has some 150,000 clones, roughly 84% seen once. The sample comprised peripheral blood. The receptors were gathered from a human donor in a cohort sampled during active COVID-19.

In the case of this clone: At one boundary the junction diverges from the germline segment, which might be a read error. V usage is TRBV19 and J usage is TRBJ1-4, with TRBD1 matching 10 bases. The CDR3 contains 17 residues. Germline V lookup: CDR1 LNHDA, CDR2 SQIVND (reference sequence). CDR3: CARSRQGARLVDEKLFF. CDR3 nucleotide sequence: TGTGCCAGAAGTAGACAGGGGGCGCGATTAGTCGATGAAAAACTGTTTTTT.

Here the CDR3 DNA reads TGTGCTAGTGCCACGGTGGACAGGGCTGATAACTATGGCTACACCTTC. Amino acids: CASATVDRADNYGYTF. The V call is TRBV12-5, the J call TRBJ1-2, with TRBD1 matching over 8 bases. Germline loops: CDR1 LGHNT, CDR2 FRNRAP. CDR3 length equals 16 residues. V shed 7 bases, J shed 1 base, and the junction held 11 bases outside the gene matches. Full variable domain (missing parts from reference TRBV12-5 and TRBJ1-2): DARVTQTPRHKVTEMGQEVTMRCQPILGHNTVFWYRQTMMQGLELLAYFRNRAPLDDSGMPKDRFSAEMPDATLATLKIQPSEPRDSAVYFCASATVDRADNYGYTFGSGTRLTVV.

There are a few counts of this clone. The chain employs TRBV6-6 and TRBJ1-2; a possible D gene is TRBD1 (6 bases). Germline assignment: CDR1 MNHNY and CDR2 SVGAGI (reference sequence). Trimming took off 3 bases at V and 6 bases at J, with 17 bases between the two ends. The CDR3 covers 15 residues. CDR3 region: CASSYRLAGVDGYTF. The CDR3 coding sequence is TGTGCCAGCAGTTATAGGTTGGCAGGGGTGGATGGCTACACCTTC.

J is TRBJ2-5 and V is TRBV11-1; D remains unclear. The CDR3 has 13 residues. The V gene lost 3 bases and the J gene lost 2 bases, with 7 bases spanning the gap. The germline V gene has CDR1 SGHAT and CDR2 FQDESV (reference sequence). The CDR3 nucleotides are TGTGCCAGCAGCTTCGCCAGACAAGAGACCCAGTACTTC. Its protein is CASSFARQETQYF.

This rearrangement joins TRBV19 to TRBJ2-1; possibly TRBD1 for D (6 bases). CDR1 LNHDA and CDR2 SQIVND come from the germline V gene (reference sequence). The CDR3 totals 15 residues. V was shortened by 0 bases and J by 3 bases, with 9 bases between the two germline ends. The DNA for the CDR3 is TGTGCCAGTAGTATAGACCTACAGGGCTACAATGAGCAGTTCTTC. It specifies CASSIDLQGYNEQFF.

The chain recombines TRBV3-1 (or the pseudogene TRBV3-2) with TRBJ2-1; the match to TRBD2 covers 7 bases. This CDR3 is 13 amino acids long. The germline CDR1 and CDR2 sequences are LGHDT and YNNKEL (reference sequence). Unmatched junction bases numbered 9, after V lost 6 bases and J lost 10 bases. The DNA for the CDR3 is TGTGCCAGCAGTCTGACTAGCTGGGGGGAGCAGTTCTTC. Protein sequence: CASSLTSWGEQFF.

The genes are TRBV24-1 and TRBJ1-5, with D unresolved. V was pared by 4 bases and J by 2 bases, with 11 bases between. In germline, CDR1 is KGHDR, CDR2 SFDVKD. There are 15 residues in the CDR3. The CDR3 sequence is CATSDNRSGNQPQHF. The CDR3, as DNA: TGTGCCACCAGTGACAACCGCTCAGGCAATCAGCCCCAGCATTTT.

This CDR3 is CASSQADSFQPQHF. CDR3 sequence (DNA): TGTGCCAGCAGCCAAGCGGACAGCTTTCAGCCCCAGCATTTT. The genes are TRBV7-9 and TRBJ1-5; perhaps TRBD1 as D (6 bases). V dropped 5 bases and J dropped 6 bases, with 14 bases sitting between them. The CDR3 is made up of 14 amino acids. Per germline, CDR1 SEHNR and CDR2 FQNEAQ (reference sequence). The full variable domain, in which reference TRBV7-9 and TRBJ1-5 provide the parts outside the CDR3, is DTGVSQNPRHKITKRGQNVTFRCDPISEHNRLYWYRQTLGQGPEFLTYFQNEAQLEKSRLLSDRFSAERPKGSFSTLEIQRTEQGDSAMYLCASSQADSFQPQHFGDGTRLSIL.

This rearrangement joins TRBV11-3 to TRBJ2-1, with D possibly being TRBD1 (6 bases). The CDR3 length is 16 residues. V was pared by 0 bases and J by 2 bases, with 11 bases between. Germline-derived CDR1 and CDR2 are SGHNT and YENEEA. CDR3 DNA sequence: TGTGCCAGCAGCTTAGAAAGTGGGACACCCTACAATGAGCAGTTCTTC. This translates into CASSLESGTPYNEQFF.

The chain's CDR3 is CASSEAGPGVDEQFF. CDR3 nucleotides: TGTGCCAGCAGTGAAGCGGGTCCGGGAGTTGATGAGCAGTTCTTC. The chain employs TRBV6-1 and TRBJ2-1; tentatively, D is TRBD2 (6 bases). This CDR3 comprises 15 residues. Germline values: CDR1 MNHNS, CDR2 SASEGT. Trimming pared 0 bases from V and 8 bases from J, leaving 14 bases between.

This chain joins TRBV19 and TRBJ1-5; 9 bases map to TRBD1. V gave up 4 bases and J gave up 0 bases; unmatched junction bases: 7. This CDR3 contains 17 residues. The germline V gene encodes CDR1 LNHDA and CDR2 SQIVND (reference sequence). The CDR3 is CASSTSGTGNSNQPQHF. The CDR3 DNA follows: TGTGCCAGTAGTACCTCCGGGACAGGGAATAGCAATCAGCCCCAGCATTTT.

This chain joins TRBV2 and TRBJ2-5, with TRBD2 as a possible D gene (5 bases). CDR3 length: 12 amino acids. V was cut by 9 bases and J by 0 bases, with 8 bases left in between. Germline loops: CDR1 SNHLY, CDR2 FYNNEI. CDR3: CASRRDQETQYF. The CDR3 nucleotides read TGTGCCAGTAGGCGGGACCAAGAGACCCAGTACTTC. Drawing the rest from reference TRBV2 and TRBJ2-5, the complete variable domain is EPEVTQTPSHQVTQMGQEVILRCVPISNHLYFYWYRQILGQKVEFLVSFYNNEISEKSEIFDDQFSVERPDGSNFTLKIRSTKLEDSAMYFCASRRDQETQYFGPGTRLLVL.

This rearrangement joins TRBV7-9 to TRBJ2-1; TRBD2 matches at 13 bases. J gave up 7 bases and V 5 bases, and 2 bases lay outside the gene matches. The CDR3 has 14 amino acids. Germline assignment: CDR1 SEHNR and CDR2 FQNEAQ (reference sequence). The CDR3 sequence is CASSRTSGRNEQFF. The CDR3 DNA follows: TGTGCCAGCAGCCGGACTAGCGGGAGAAATGAGCAGTTCTTC. Filled out from reference TRBV7-9 and TRBJ2-1, the complete variable domain reads DTGVSQNPRHKITKRGQNVTFRCDPISEHNRLYWYRQTLGQGPEFLTYFQNEAQLEKSRLLSDRFSAERPKGSFSTLEIQRTEQGDSAMYLCASSRTSGRNEQFFGPGTRLTVL.

The V call is TRBV2, the J call TRBJ1-1; 7 positions agree with TRBD1. The CDR3 contains 14 residues. CDR1 is SNHLY, CDR2 FYNNEI, per germline. Unmatched junction bases numbered 9, after V lost 8 bases and J lost 3 bases. The CDR3 DNA follows: TGTGCCAGCCACCTAGGGGGCCTGGACACTGAAGCTTTCTTT. This gives the protein CASHLGGLDTEAFF. The full variable domain, its missing parts supplied by reference TRBV2 and TRBJ1-1, is EPEVTQTPSHQVTQMGQEVILRCVPISNHLYFYWYRQILGQKVEFLVSFYNNEISEKSEIFDDQFSVERPDGSNFTLKIRSTKLEDSAMYFCASHLGGLDTEAFFGQGTRLTVV.

This chain connects TRBV18 to TRBJ2-1, with 10 positions matching TRBD2. CDR3 size: 16 residues. Trimming cost V 0 bases and J 6 bases; bases outside gene matches: 5. CDR1 KGHSH and CDR2 LQKENI come from the germline V gene. The CDR3 nucleotides read TGTGCCAGCTCACCACCCCCGGGACTAGCGATCAATGAGCAGTTCTTC. It translates to CASSPPPGLAINEQFF.

CDR3 nucleotides: TGTGCCAGCAGCTCGAACGTCCTCGGGGGAGCTAATGAAAAACTGTTTTTT. This codes for CASSSNVLGGANEKLFF. The V and J genes are TRBV5-4 and TRBJ1-4; perhaps TRBD1 as D (5 bases). V was shortened by 3 bases and J by 3 bases, with 18 bases between the two germline ends. Germline V gives CDR1 SGHNT, CDR2 YYREEE (reference sequence). The CDR3 length is 17 residues. Variable domain in full (rest from reference TRBV5-4 and TRBJ1-4): ETGVTQSPTHLIKTRGQQVTLRCSSQSGHNTVSWYQQALGQGPQFIFQYYREEENGRGNFPPRFSGLQFPNYSSELNVNALELDDSALYLCASSSNVLGGANEKLFFGSGTQLSVL.

The chain is built from TRBV7-2 and TRBJ1-1; a weak D match, TRBD1 (6 bases). CDR1 is SGHTA, CDR2 FQGNSA, per germline. Trimming removed 3 bases from V and 0 bases from J, with 20 bases in between. The CDR3 runs 18 residues. CDR3: CASSLQPPGHPMNTEAFF. The CDR3, as DNA: TGTGCCAGCAGCTTGCAACCGCCGGGACACCCAATGAACACTGAAGCTTTCTTT.

This clone was seen more than once but under ten times. The V call is TRBV13, the J call TRBJ2-7; D is ambiguous. The germline CDR1 and CDR2 sequences are PRHDT and FYEKMQ (reference sequence). The V and J ends lost 2 bases and 6 bases respectively, with 8 bases between them. There are 12 residues in the CDR3. CDR3 loop: CASSLIWSEQYF. The DNA for the CDR3 is TGTGCCAGCAGCTTAATCTGGAGCGAGCAGTACTTC.

This rearrangement joins TRBV5-1 to TRBJ1-1, with D unclear. This CDR3 comprises 13 residues. The germline V gene has CDR1 SGHRS and CDR2 YFSETQ. V dropped 3 bases and J dropped 5 bases, with 11 bases sitting between them. This CDR3 reads CASSSRRGTEAFF. The DNA of the CDR3 is TGCGCCAGCAGCTCTCGCCGGGGAACTGAAGCTTTCTTT.